The rows below give T cell receptor beta chains drawn from one sample of a study of blood T cell repertoires in COVID-19. Some clones are missing from TCRdb's copy, which holds only in-frame ones; the method was immunoSEQ multiplex PCR. Of tens of thousands of clones in the sample, less than 90% were seen once. Sequencing was performed on peripheral blood. Source of these receptors: a man in his 60s with active or convalescent COVID-19. The CDR3 runs from the conserved cysteine through the conserved F or W. Where a row states a size, it is once, few, many or the class of an expanded clone; other rows omit it.

J,length,size,V,CDR3
TRBJ2-2,18,.,TRBV7-2,CASSLAQRGPTNTGELFF
TRBJ2-5,15,.,TRBV11-2,CASSLGGTSQKTQYF
TRBJ1-6,15,.,TRBV5-8,CASSLNRNANSPLHF
TRBJ1-5,15,.,TRBV11-2,CASSLEPTGRQPQHF
TRBJ1-1,15,.,TRBV6-2/TRBV6-3,CASSYASTTHTEAFF
TRBJ1-1,11,.,TRBV12-3/TRBV12-4,CASSRGTEAFF
TRBJ2-7,16,.,TRBV7-9,CASRPVGDNYRDEQYF
TRBJ1-1,14,.,TRBV10-1,CASSPDNGDTEAFF
TRBJ1-2,13,.,TRBV5-3,CARSLDQGYGYTF
TRBJ1-4,15,.,TRBV7-9,CASSSWTGGAEKLFF
TRBJ2-5,13,few,TRBV11-2,CASSLVSQETQYF
TRBJ1-3,16,.,TRBV3-1/TRBV3-2,CASSQGTGGTGNTIYF
TRBJ2-2,16,.,TRBV3-1/TRBV3-2,CASSFRGTGITGELFF
TRBJ2-3,14,once,TRBV14,CASSQDISTDTQYF
TRBJ2-5,15,few,TRBV7-9,CASSPPGGDQETQYF
TRBJ2-3,15,.,TRBV5-6,CASSRDRAVTDTQYF
TRBJ2-1,15,few,TRBV2,CASSEAVVSYNEQFF
TRBJ1-2,13,.,TRBV6-4,CASRAYRGDGYTF
TRBJ2-6,15,.,TRBV7-8,CASSLGQAGANVLTF
TRBJ2-1,12,.,TRBV6-2/TRBV6-3,CASSKTSNEQFF
TRBJ2-3,15,.,TRBV6-1,CASSDDRGSTDTQYF
TRBJ2-5,16,.,TRBV14,CASSQVSGTASETQYF
TRBJ2-1,17,once,TRBV5-1,CASSLGRTRGAAHEQFF
TRBJ2-7,15,.,TRBV5-1,CASSLGGTGVYEQYF
TRBJ2-1,15,.,TRBV11-3,CASSSLAGMNNEQFF
TRBJ2-2,15,once,TRBV2,CASSSTGLITGELFF
TRBJ1-1,14,.,TRBV5-8,CASSFDSLNTEAFF
TRBJ1-5,15,.,TRBV6-5,CASNLDKNSNQPQHF
TRBJ1-4,16,.,TRBV24-1,CAHQNPDSVTNEKLFF
TRBJ1-4,15,medium-sized,TRBV5-1,CASSSTGGTNEKLFF
TRBJ2-1,16,once,TRBV9,CASSELAGASYNEQFF
TRBJ2-2,15,.,TRBV7-3,CASSLTALESGELFF
TRBJ2-5,16,.,TRBV19,CASSITSSGGQETQYF
TRBJ1-5,14,few,TRBV6-6,CASSYSEGNQPQHF
TRBJ2-3,13,few,TRBV10-3,CAIGSGATDTQYF
TRBJ2-2,15,.,TRBV24-1,CATSRGGVNTGELFF
TRBJ2-3,14,.,TRBV24-1,CATSVSGGTDTQYF
TRBJ2-5,14,.,TRBV5-1,CASSLEGAGETQYF
TRBJ1-4,13,few,TRBV4-3,CASSQDRGEKLFF
TRBJ2-3,16,once,TRBV2,CASSASGGGSTDTQYF
TRBJ2-3,16,.,TRBV7-9,CASSLTSGGDTDTQYF
TRBJ2-5,12,.,TRBV6-5,CAGRGYQETQYF
TRBJ1-1,16,.,TRBV3-1/TRBV3-2,CASSYGQGAQNTEAFF
TRBJ2-5,15,.,TRBV11-3,CASSLGPATGETQYF
TRBJ1-2,11,.,TRBV30,CAWGTGVGYTF
TRBJ2-5,13,.,TRBV24-1,CATSGDGGETQYF
TRBJ2-5,15,.,TRBV19,CASSRGVGGGETQYF
TRBJ2-2,16,.,TRBV7-9,CASSLGVGGATGELFF
TRBJ1-6,13,.,TRBV19,CASTGTGNSPLHF
TRBJ1-1,14,.,TRBV19,CASSGLAGNTEAFF
TRBJ2-1,16,few,TRBV15,CATSSQGRGGGNEQFF
TRBJ1-2,14,.,TRBV6-5,CASSYSTGPYGYTF
TRBJ2-7,14,.,TRBV9,CASSVVQGWDEQYF
TRBJ2-3,15,.,TRBV6-2/TRBV6-3,CASSYLGISTDTQYF
TRBJ2-3,12,.,TRBV6-6,CASSYSEDTQYF
TRBJ2-1,15,.,TRBV7-2,CASSFGQGAWDEQFF
TRBJ1-6,15,.,TRBV6-5,CASSLTGEMDSPLHF